The 25 T cell receptor beta chains presented below share a single source sample, sequenced in a study of radiation and T cells in renal cell carcinoma. Treatment meaning: treatment-naive control, cytoreductive nephrectomy. The table came from immunoSEQ multiplex PCR; TCRdb's copy has only in-frame clones and leaves some out. This sample has roughly 10,000 clones, with around 60% found just once. The material was tumor tissue, obtained from a patient whose treatment was nephrectomy without radiotherapy. The receptors here all came from a man aged 35 to 55 with renal cell carcinoma.

This clone rates as large. This chain connects TRBV30 to TRBJ2-1, with D possibly matching TRBD1 (5 bases). In germline, CDR1 is GTSNPN, CDR2 SVGIG (reference sequence). This CDR3 contains 12 residues. V shed 3 bases and J shed 6 bases, with 9 bases lying between them. CDR3 DNA: TGTGCCTGGAGCGTTCAGGGCAATGAGCAGTTCTTC. This encodes CAWSVQGNEQFF.

The rearrangement links TRBV5-1 to TRBJ1-4; D unresolved. Germline V gives CDR1 SGHRS, CDR2 YFSETQ. This CDR3 region has 12 residues. Trimming removed 1 base from V and 5 bases from J, with 3 bases in between. The CDR3 loop reads CASSLRNEKLFF. The CDR3 nucleotides are TGCGCCAGCAGCTTGAGGAATGAAAAACTGTTTTTT.

This clone was counted a few times. The rearrangement uses TRBV5-1 and TRBJ2-7, with D possibly matching TRBD2 (5 bases). In germline, CDR1 is SGHRS, CDR2 YFSETQ. The germline V and J ends were trimmed by 0 bases and 11 bases, with 12 bases remaining between them. This CDR3 has 12 amino acids. The DNA of the CDR3 is TGCGCCAGCAGCTTGGGCGAGGGAAGGGAGTACTTC. Residues: CASSLGEGREYF.

This rearrangement joins TRBV6-6 to TRBJ2-3; TRBD2 matches 12 bases. The J segment lost 2 bases and the V segment lost 6 bases, leaving 3 bases of the junction unmatched. CDR3 length: 15 amino acids. The germline CDR1 and CDR2 sequences are MNHNY and SVGAGI (reference sequence). CDR3 region: CASRLAGGITDTQYF. The CDR3, as DNA: TGTGCCAGCAGACTAGCGGGAGGTATCACAGATACGCAGTATTTT.

V and J are TRBV9 and TRBJ2-5; D might be TRBD2 (5 bases). Germline-derived CDR1 and CDR2 are SGDLS and YYNGEE. The CDR3 spans 14 residues. V was pared by 0 bases and J by 5 bases, with 11 bases between. The CDR3 spells CASSVGGSEETQYF. DNA for the CDR3: TGTGCCAGCAGCGTAGGAGGGAGTGAGGAGACCCAGTACTTC.

The chain combines TRBV2 with TRBJ2-2, with unresolved D. The ends were cut back, 2 bases at V and 7 bases at J, with 14 bases in the middle. CDR3 length: 15 amino acids. Germline V lookup: CDR1 SNHLY, CDR2 FYNNEI. The CDR3 DNA reads as TGTGCCAGCAGTGAAAAACGGTCGTCGGTCGGGGAGCTGTTTTTT. Translation: CASSEKRSSVGELFF.

This chain links TRBV2 with TRBJ2-1, with D tentatively TRBD2 (6 bases). V was cut by 4 bases and J by 0 bases, with 13 bases left in between. CDR1 is SNHLY, CDR2 FYNNEI, per germline. The CDR3 loop spans 16 amino acids. CDR3 DNA sequence: TGTGCCAGCAGTGTGGAGCGGGTCGTCTCCTACAATGAGCAGTTCTTC. Residues: CASSVERVVSYNEQFF.

Concerning this clone itself: The germline gene is not matched at one end of the junction; a read error may be the cause. The V and J genes are TRBV7-8 and TRBJ2-7; 10 positions match TRBD1. The CDR3 sequence is 14 residues long. Germline V gene lookup returns CDR1 SGHVS and CDR2 FQNEAQ. CDR3: CASSVAGTGAEQYF. The DNA for the CDR3 is TGTGCCAGCAGCGTAGCCGGGACAGGGGCCGAGCAGTACTTC.

This clone is categorized as medium-sized. V is TRBV29-1 and J is TRBJ2-3; D may be TRBD2 (7 bases). CDR1 and CDR2 from the germline V gene are SQVTM and ANQGSEA. The V and J ends lost 5 bases and 2 bases respectively, with 11 bases between them. CDR3 length: 13 amino acids. The DNA for the CDR3 is TGCAGCGTTAGGGGGAGGGTCACAGATACGCAGTATTTT. Encoded protein: CSVRGRVTDTQYF.

This clone turned up a few times. The J gene is TRBJ1-1, the V gene TRBV6-5, with 7 bases aligning to TRBD1. CDR3 length equals 14 residues. Looked up from germline, CDR1 is MNHEY and CDR2 is SVGAGI. Trimming removed 0 bases from V and 8 bases from J; junction bases left unmatched: 6. The CDR3: CASSYSTGWEEAFF. Written as DNA, the CDR3 is TGTGCCAGCAGTTACTCGACAGGGTGGGAAGAAGCTTTCTTT.

The rearrangement links TRBV7-2 to TRBJ2-2, with TRBD2 identical over 13 bases. Germline CDR1 reads SGHTA; CDR2 reads FQGNSA. CDR3 length equals 15 residues. V shed 5 bases and J 8 bases; nucleotides not matched to a gene: 5. The CDR3 region is CASSRTSGSGGELFF. The CDR3 DNA follows: TGTGCCAGCAGCCGGACTAGCGGGAGTGGTGGGGAGCTGTTTTTT.

J is TRBJ2-3 and V is TRBV18; D is undetermined. V was trimmed by 5 bases and J by 4 bases, leaving 7 bases between them. Germline V gene data show CDR1 as KGHSH and CDR2 as LQKENI. The CDR3 is made up of 12 amino acids. The CDR3 is CASSELSDTQYF. CDR3 in DNA: TGTGCCAGCTCAGAGCTATCAGATACGCAGTATTTT.

This clone rates as medium-sized (0.01 to 0.1%). V is TRBV6-5 and J is TRBJ1-5; TRBD1 matches 9 bases. Germline V gene sequence: CDR1 MNHEY, CDR2 SVGAGI. This CDR3 is 15 amino acids long. J gave up 2 bases and V 4 bases, and 3 bases lay outside the gene matches. CDR3 in amino acids: CASSSGQGGNQPQHF. The CDR3, as DNA: TGTGCCAGCAGTTCGGGACAGGGCGGCAATCAGCCCCAGCATTTT.

The table lists this clone with a count of one. V is TRBV28 and J is TRBJ2-5, with a possible D match to TRBD2 (6 bases). Germline assignment: CDR1 MDHEN and CDR2 SYDVKM. The CDR3 sequence is 15 residues long. V lost 6 bases to trimming and J lost 1 base, with 15 bases between them. The CDR3 loop reads CASSPGTSRQETQYF. CDR3 DNA sequence: TGTGCCAGCAGCCCCGGGACTTCGCGCCAAGAGACCCAGTACTTC.

The chain recombines TRBV15 with TRBJ1-1, with D perhaps matching TRBD1 (6 bases). V was cut by 3 bases and J by 1 base, with 9 bases left in between. The CDR3 runs 14 residues. CDR1 is LNHNV, CDR2 YYDKDF, per germline (reference sequence). CDR3 bases: TGTGCCACCAGCAGCGCCAGGGGGAACACTGAAGCTTTCTTT. It codes for CATSSARGNTEAFF. Full variable domain (rest looked up from reference TRBV15 and TRBJ1-1): DAMVIQNPRYQVTQFGKPVTLSCSQTLNHNVMYWYQQKSSQAPKLLFHYYDKDFNNEADTPDNFQSRRPNTSFCFLDIRSPGLGDTAMYLCATSSARGNTEAFFGQGTRLTVV.

The chain carries TRBV7-8 and TRBJ2-5, with a possible D match to TRBD2 (5 bases). Trimming removed 5 bases at V and 5 bases at J, with 15 bases between. The CDR3 spans 14 residues. Germline V gene sequence: CDR1 SGHVS, CDR2 FQNEAQ. The CDR3 nucleotides are TGTGCCAGCAGCCCTGAGAACCGAGGGGAGACCCAGTACTTC. Translating gives CASSPENRGETQYF.

The chain carries TRBV19 and TRBJ1-1, with D possibly matching TRBD1 (6 bases). Germline V gene lookup returns CDR1 LNHDA and CDR2 SQIVND (reference sequence). This CDR3 has 15 residues. V lost 10 bases, J lost 5 bases, and 23 bases lay in between. CDR3 residues: CATREQGEFLTEAFF. CDR3 nucleotide sequence: TGTGCCACTCGAGAACAGGGTGAATTTCTAACTGAAGCTTTCTTT.

CDR3 loop: CASSPTSSDTGELFF. The CDR3 DNA reads as TGTGCCAGCAGTCCTACTAGCAGCGACACCGGGGAGCTGTTTTTT. The chain joins TRBV2 to TRBJ2-2; a weak D match, TRBD2 (6 bases). CDR1 SNHLY and CDR2 FYNNEI come from the germline V gene. The CDR3 runs 15 residues. Trimming removed 5 bases from V and 3 bases from J, with 13 bases in between.

This clone was seen a handful of times. J is TRBJ2-4 and V is TRBV11-3, with 10 nucleotides matching TRBD1. The CDR3 is 15 residues long. The ends lost 4 bases at V and 1 base at J; junction bases unmatched: 1. The germline gives CDR1 SGHNT, CDR2 YENEEA. CDR3 region: CASSWGQGAKNIQYF. In nucleotides, the CDR3 is TGTGCCAGCAGCTGGGGACAGGGGGCCAAAAACATTCAGTACTTC.

J is TRBJ2-2 and V is TRBV14; D is unresolved. CDR1 and CDR2 (germline): SGHDN, FVKESK. With 4 bases removed from V and 2 bases from J, the gap between germline ends came to 8 bases. CDR3 length: 14 amino acids. The CDR3 sequence is CASSRTRNTGELFF. In DNA form, the CDR3 reads TGTGCCAGCAGCCGTACCAGAAACACCGGGGAGCTGTTTTTT.

This clone showed up just a few times. At one end the junction does not follow the germline gene, possibly because of a read error. This rearrangement joins TRBV11-1 to TRBJ2-2, with TRBD2 identical over 8 bases. Germline CDR1 and CDR2: SGHAT and FQDESV (reference sequence). There are 14 residues in the CDR3. CDR3 DNA: TGTGCCATCAGCAATAGCGGGGTTACCGGGGAGCTGTTTTTT. Its protein is CAISNSGVTGELFF.

The chain recombines TRBV7-9 with TRBJ2-5; unclear D gene. This CDR3 comprises 11 residues. Germline CDR1 is SEHNR and CDR2 is FQNEAQ (reference sequence). V was cut by 8 bases and J by 7 bases, with 11 bases left in between. The CDR3 nucleotides read TGTGCCAGCCAAATGCATGGGACCCAGTACTTC. Protein sequence: CASQMHGTQYF.

This clone was counted only a few times. This chain links TRBV27 with TRBJ1-3, with 8 bases aligning to TRBD1. CDR1 and CDR2 from the germline V gene are MNHEY and SMNVEV (reference sequence). This CDR3 is built from 13 residues. J lost 5 bases, V lost 8 bases, and 5 bases had no gene match. The CDR3: CASVGQGRNTIYF. In nucleotides, the CDR3 is TGTGCCAGCGTTGGACAGGGTCGAAACACCATATATTTT.

This clone is large by share. This chain connects TRBV19 to TRBJ1-1; D ambiguous. CDR3 length: 13 residues. Deletions cut 8 bases from V and 1 base from J, with 11 bases between. CDR1 is LNHDA, CDR2 SQIVND, per germline (reference sequence). CDR3 DNA sequence: TGTGCCAGTTCGCGGGTTTCGAACACTGAAGCTTTCTTT. This encodes CASSRVSNTEAFF. The variable domain in full, with the rest retrieved from reference TRBV19 and TRBJ1-1, is DGGITQSPKYLFRKEGQNVTLSCEQNLNHDAMYWYRQDPGQGLRLIYYSQIVNDFQKGDIAEGYSVSREKKESFPLTVTSAQKNPTAFYLCASSRVSNTEAFFGQGTRLTVV.

The rearrangement uses TRBV19 and TRBJ2-7; D remains ambiguous. V was cut by 4 bases and J by 5 bases, with 15 bases left in between. The length of the CDR3 is 14 residues. In germline, CDR1 is LNHDA, CDR2 SQIVND (reference sequence). Written as DNA, the CDR3 is TGTGCCAGTAGTACGATTGGCGGACCGAACGAGCAGTACTTC. As protein: CASSTIGGPNEQYF.